This T cell receptor beta chain emerged from a study of spatial heterogeneity in lung cancer. One entry per CDR3 protein results from TCRdb running MiXCR on the 5' RACE reads. The data show about 1,200 distinct CDR3 sequences, with 27% seen just once and about 32% held by the top ten. Trimming cost V 3 bases and J 0 bases, with 10 bases left between them. CDR3 length: 15 amino acids. Germline CDR1 and CDR2: SGDLS and YYNGEE. Sample time point: blood at routine non-recurrence follow-up after resection. This chain uses TRBV9 with TRBJ2-1, with a tentative D call TRBD1 (6 bases). The starting material was PBMCs, obtained at follow-up. The TCR comes from a male donor with early-stage non-small cell lung cancer. CDR3 bases: TGTGCCAGCAGCGCTCAGGGGAGCTCCTACAATGAGCAGTTCTTC. It codes for CASSAQGSSYNEQFF.